This section outlines one TCR beta chain sequence together with its context. Its binding antigen is unknown. Base qualities are not provided; no much larger clone lies one nucleotide away. This specimen comes from a study of CD8 T cells in Susac syndrome (dated by TCRdb to between 2018 and 2021). For the study in its entirety: Repertoire sequencing was used to test whether CD8+ T cell activation and differentiation in Susac syndrome was antigen driven. CD8+ T cell repertoire clonality was compared between more than ten healthy donors, approximately 14 Susac syndrome patients and around 16 multiple sclerosis patients.

RNA was extracted using the RNeasy kit, and about 0.5 to 1 ug of the RNA was reverse transcribed with random hexamers. The immunoSEQ multiplex PCR assay, covering 54 Vbeta and 13 Jbeta segments, was used to amplify TCR beta CDR3 regions. Bias from PCR amplification was corrected by using a synthetic template baseline for primer optimization and for computational correction. Under the source paper's analysis protocol: Reads were annotated to V, D and J genes according to IMGT and were analyzed with immunoSEQ Analyzer, with only productive sequences retained. Clonality was computed as one minus Shannon entropy normalized by log2 of the number of productive unique sequences. Public and private clones were assessed among the 100 most prevalent clones of each patient and control. Susac-specific clones were defined as absent from healthy and MS cohorts, over a thousand published viral clones and other ImmuneACCESS disease sequences. The public reads were reprocessed in TCRdb via fastp at Q25 and MiXCR, keeping in-frame beta chains. Each CDR3 protein gets just one entry, which takes the most common genes and DNA from the rows behind it. None of the V and J calls come from the authors' own analysis; TCRdb made them. This sample has about 130,000 distinct CDR3 sequences in its table, and 80% to 95% of those were observed once. Approximately 0.3% of the sample lies in the top ten.

Peripheral blood CD8+ and CD4+ T cells from healthy donors, Susac syndrome patients and multiple sclerosis patients were profiled using high-throughput TCR beta sequencing. Multiple sclerosis controls were treatment-naive patients with stable or active relapsing-remitting disease fulfilling revised McDonald criteria. CD8+ TEMRA cells were enriched by FACS, while bulk CD8+ and CD4+ T cells were purified by magnetic negative isolation. Blood was collected in EDTA tubes and processed within 24 hours, with PBMCs isolated through density gradient centrifugation. PBMCs intended for TCR sequencing were cryopreserved in liquid nitrogen and thawed later in a water bath at 37 degrees C. Purity of sorted or isolated CD4+, CD8+ and CD8+ TEMRA cells was at least 90%. The paper's findings and limits, for the study overall: The number of individuals in the TCR sequencing and HLA analysis was recognized as being relatively small.

The CDR3 has 13 amino acids, counting the end cysteine and valine. CDR3 DNA only is kept here, 39 bases in frame from base 1. Via the germline V gene, CDR1 is ENHRY and CDR2 SYGVKD. Cut back by 6 bases and 0 bases, the V and J ends lie 9 bases apart. Sequenced sample: CD8+ T cells from PBMCs. The source is a human donor with multiple sclerosis. This receptor chain uses TRBV10-3 and TRBJ2-7; no D gene is confidently identified. The CDR3 here reads CAIRPDDSYEQYV. The DNA is as follows: TGTGCCATCAGACCGGACGACTCCTACGAGCAGTACGTC.